The 32 T cell receptor beta chains given below trace back to one sample, sequenced in a study of blood T cells in healthy people across ages. Next came a second PCR, run for about 6 to 11 cycles, which used a sample-barcoded 5' primer along with a J-beta primer mix. TCRdb reanalysed the 5' RACE reads using MiXCR and keeps one entry per CDR3 protein. Of about 1.5 million distinct CDR3 sequences in the sample, approximately 39% were seen once. Material for sequencing was blood. Receptor source: a woman under 30 in good health.

This sequence joins TRBV20-1 and TRBJ1-4, with 8 bases identical to TRBD1. The CDR3 runs 12 residues. From germline, CDR1 is DFQATT and CDR2 SNEGSKA (reference sequence). The CDR3 loop reads CRADRGGEKLFF. CDR3 DNA sequence: TGCAGGGCTGACAGGGGAGGAGAAAAACTGTTTTTT.

This clonotype was seen a few times. V and J are TRBV21-1 and TRBJ1-4; the table gives TRBD1 as D, unverified against the DNA. TRBV21-1 is a documented pseudogene. The CDR3 loop spans 22 amino acids. The DNA for the CDR3 is TGTGCCAGCAGCAACCTATACATATTTTGGGACAGGTACCCACACACTAATGAAAAACTGTTTTTT. Translating it yields CASSNLYIFWDRYPHTNEKLFF.

The chain combines TRBV7-9 with TRBJ2-1; D not resolved. The V gene's germline CDR1 is SEHNR and CDR2 FQNEAQ (reference sequence). Deletions cut 5 bases from V and 3 bases from J, with 17 bases between. There are 16 residues in the CDR3. CDR3 coding DNA: TGTGCCAGCAGCGCGTCCCGTGAAAATCTCTACAATGAGCAGTTCTTC. Translation gives CASSASRENLYNEQFF. Using reference TRBV7-9 and TRBJ2-1 for the parts outside the CDR3, the full variable domain is DTGVSQNPRHKITKRGQNVTFRCDPISEHNRLYWYRQTLGQGPEFLTYFQNEAQLEKSRLLSDRFSAERPKGSFSTLEIQRTEQGDSAMYLCASSASRENLYNEQFFGPGTRLTVL.

This chain joins TRBV3-1 and TRBJ2-3; D perhaps matches TRBD1 (6 bases). Trimming left V 4 bases short and J 4 bases short, with 21 bases between. CDR1 and CDR2 (germline): LGHDT, YNNKEL (reference sequence). The CDR3 runs to 17 residues. The CDR3 is CASSRLITRDTSDTQYF. CDR3 DNA sequence: TGTGCCAGCAGCCGCCTTATCACCCGGGACACTTCAGATACGCAGTATTTT.

This rearrangement joins TRBV20-1 to TRBJ1-1, with unresolved D. The CDR3 totals 13 residues. The germline V gene has CDR1 DFQATT and CDR2 SNEGSKA (reference sequence). Trimming took 4 bases from V and 1 from J, leaving 10 bases between them. The CDR3, as DNA: TGCAGTGCTATAATGTGGGGGAACACTGAAGCTTTCTTT. Translated: CSAIMWGNTEAFF.

The gene calls are TRBV20-1 and TRBJ2-7, with unresolved D. Between the trimmed V and J ends, which lost 4 bases and 2 bases, there was a span of 12 bases. The CDR3 consists of 13 residues. The germline CDR1 and CDR2 sequences are DFQATT and SNEGSKA (reference sequence). CDR3 DNA sequence: TGCAGTGCTACACCCCAACGGACCTACGAGCAGTACTTC. Encoded protein: CSATPQRTYEQYF.

The chain carries TRBV12-3 or TRBV12-4 and TRBJ2-5; no clear D gene. The V end was cut by 3 bases, the J end by 0 bases, with 5 bases between. The CDR3 sequence is 13 residues long. The CDR3 bases are TGTGCCAGCAGTTTGCAGAACCAAGAGACCCAGTACTTC. The encoded protein is CASSLQNQETQYF.

Concerning this clonotype: A much larger clone is a single base away; this may be a read error. The DNA is omitted, as the CDR3 cannot be located on it reliably, and the CDR3 follows TCRdb's listing. The V call is TRBV20-1, the J call TRBJ1-2; the table's D call TRBD1 went unverified against the DNA. The CDR3 numbers 13 amino acids, ends counted. Germline V gene lookup returns CDR1 DFQATT and CDR2 SNEGSKA (reference sequence). This chain's CDR3 is CSARRDRNYGCTF.

The chain has TRBV29-1 and TRBJ2-5; D possibly corresponds to TRBD1 (6 bases). V was shortened by 4 bases and J by 11 bases, with 23 bases between the two germline ends. CDR3 length: 14 residues. From germline, CDR1 is SQVTM and CDR2 ANQGSEA. The CDR3 region is CSVVQGLTHNEQYF. In DNA form, the CDR3 reads TGCAGCGTTGTTCAGGGGTTGACCCACAATGAGCAGTACTTC.

The J gene is TRBJ1-2, the V gene TRBV12-3 or TRBV12-4; D not resolved. The V end was cut by 4 bases, the J end by 7 bases, with 19 bases between. This CDR3 region has 15 residues. The CDR3 DNA follows: TGTGCCAGCAGTTATCTGGCGATTCCACCGAGTGGCTACACCTTC. As protein: CASSYLAIPPSGYTF.

This clonotype has only a few counts. This chain joins TRBV10-3 and TRBJ2-4, with TRBD1 matching 7 bases. V was pared by 4 bases and J by 6 bases, with 6 bases of the junction left unmatched. Looked up from germline, CDR1 is ENHRY and CDR2 is SYGVKD. The CDR3 totals 14 residues. For the CDR3, the DNA is TGTGCCATCAGTGCCGGACAGGCGGGAAACATTCAGTACTTC. Encoded protein: CAISAGQAGNIQYF.

The chain employs TRBV7-2 and TRBJ1-2; D gene unclear. This CDR3 comprises 13 residues. Germline assignment: CDR1 SGHTA and CDR2 FQGNSA. V dropped 6 bases and J dropped 8 bases, with 16 bases sitting between them. This CDR3 reads CASSSKAERGYTF. CDR3 coding DNA: TGTGCCAGCAGTTCTAAGGCGGAACGAGGCTACACCTTC.

The genes are TRBV20-1 and TRBJ2-1; a weak D match, TRBD2 (6 bases). The CDR3 length is 14 residues. The germline gives CDR1 DFQATT, CDR2 SNEGSKA (reference sequence). V gave up 5 bases and J gave up 6 bases, with 17 bases separating them. The CDR3 spells CSAETSGGFNEQFF. As DNA, the CDR3 is TGCAGTGCTGAGACTAGTGGGGGGTTCAATGAGCAGTTCTTC.

This rearrangement joins TRBV4-3 to TRBJ1-4; a possible D gene is TRBD1 (5 bases). Germline CDR1 reads LGHNA; CDR2 reads YSLEER. Trimming left V 0 bases short and J 8 bases short, with 13 bases between. The CDR3 sequence is 15 residues long. The chain's CDR3 is CASSQDFREGEKLFF. DNA for the CDR3: TGCGCCAGCAGCCAAGATTTTAGGGAGGGGGAAAAACTGTTTTTT.

This chain joins TRBV5-5 and TRBJ1-4, with 8 bases matching TRBD1. Germline lookup yields CDR1 SGHKS and CDR2 YYEKEE (reference sequence). The CDR3 covers 15 residues. Trimming took 1 base from V and 8 from J; bases not matched to a gene: 7. CDR3 protein: CASSLNPGGGEKLFF. The CDR3 region has the DNA TGTGCCAGCAGCTTGAATCCAGGGGGCGGAGAAAAACTGTTTTTT.

This clonotype turned up a few times. CDR3 region: CSVSPGLTAYEQYF. CDR3 DNA: TGCAGCGTTTCGCCGGGACTAACGGCCTACGAGCAGTACTTC. This chain uses TRBV29-1 with TRBJ2-7; 7 bases agree with TRBD2. Germline CDR1 SQVTM, CDR2 ANQGSEA. CDR3 length: 14 amino acids. J gave up 2 bases and V 5 bases, and 9 bases lay outside the gene matches.

V and J are TRBV7-2 and TRBJ2-1; 10 positions match TRBD2. The germline V gene encodes CDR1 SGHTA and CDR2 FQGNSA. J was trimmed by 8 bases and V by 5 bases; bases with no gene match: 9. The CDR3 sequence is 15 residues long. Written as DNA, the CDR3 is TGTGCCAGCAGCGAGGGACTAGCGACAACCCATGAGCAGTTCTTC. Amino acids: CASSEGLATTHEQFF.

V and J are TRBV7-3 and TRBJ2-4; TRBD1 is a possible D gene (6 bases). The V end lost 2 bases, the J end lost 4 bases, and 12 bases lay between the germline ends. The germline V gene has CDR1 SGHTA and CDR2 FQGTGA. This CDR3 has 15 amino acids. The CDR3 loop reads CASSLAGTTKNIQYF. CDR3 nucleotide sequence: TGTGCCAGCAGCTTAGCCGGGACAACTAAAAACATTCAGTACTTC.

This clonotype was found many times. V and J are TRBV10-3 and TRBJ2-1, with TRBD1 identical over 8 bases. Losses at the gene ends were 10 bases for V and 5 bases for J; bases not matched to a gene: 10. The CDR3 is 14 amino acids. The germline V gene encodes CDR1 ENHRY and CDR2 SYGVKD. In nucleotides, the CDR3 is TGTGCCACCGCGGGACAGGTGAACCACAATGAGCAGTTCTTC. Translation: CATAGQVNHNEQFF.

This sequence joins TRBV6-1 and TRBJ2-1; D tentatively reads TRBD1 or TRBD2 (5 bases each). The CDR3 is made up of 18 amino acids. V lost 8 bases and J 4 bases, leaving 27 bases between the germline ends. The germline CDR1 and CDR2 sequences are MNHNS and SASEGT. CDR3 sequence (DNA): TGTGCCAGCCCTCCTCCCCCGTCTTCTACGGGGCAGTACAATGAGCAGTTCTTC. Its protein product is CASPPPPSSTGQYNEQFF.

The chain carries TRBV6-5 and TRBJ1-1; the D is unclear. In germline, CDR1 is MNHEY, CDR2 SVGAGI. CDR3 size: 14 residues. V dropped 10 bases and J dropped 4 bases, with 19 bases sitting between them. The CDR3 loop reads CATLRAGAITEAFF. CDR3 in DNA: TGTGCCACCCTCCGGGCAGGAGCGATCACTGAAGCTTTCTTT.

The chain uses TRBV2 and TRBJ2-6, with D unresolved. The V gene's germline CDR1 is SNHLY and CDR2 FYNNEI. The V gene lost 9 bases and the J gene lost 0 bases, with 9 bases spanning the gap. The CDR3 runs 14 residues. The DNA for the CDR3 is TGTGCCAGGAAGTATAACTCTGGGGCCAACGTCCTGACTTTC. Protein sequence: CARKYNSGANVLTF. The full variable domain, in which reference TRBV2 and TRBJ2-6 provide the parts outside the CDR3, is EPEVTQTPSHQVTQMGQEVILRCVPISNHLYFYWYRQILGQKVEFLVSFYNNEISEKSEIFDDQFSVERPDGSNFTLKIRSTKLEDSAMYFCARKYNSGANVLTFGAGSRLTVL.

V usage is TRBV7-2 and J usage is TRBJ1-5, with a weak D call TRBD1 (6 bases). V was clipped by 0 bases and J by 9 bases, with 15 bases between them. The V gene's germline CDR1 is SGHTA and CDR2 FQGNSA. The length of the CDR3 is 15 residues. The CDR3 nucleotides are TGTGCCAGCAGCTTAGCAGGGGGTGACTTATCGCCCCAGCATTTT. It codes for CASSLAGGDLSPQHF.

V and J are TRBV20-1 and TRBJ1-4; 10 nucleotides agree with TRBD1. The CDR3 has 14 amino acids. The germline gives CDR1 DFQATT, CDR2 SNEGSKA (reference sequence). Trimming took 2 bases from V and 7 from J; bases not matched to a gene: 4. This chain's CDR3 is CSARKGQGFEKLFF. The DNA of the CDR3 is TGCAGTGCTAGAAAGGGACAGGGGTTTGAAAAACTGTTTTTT.

Many counts were recorded for this clonotype. This chain uses TRBV12-3 or TRBV12-4 with TRBJ2-3; 8 bases fit TRBD2. With 2 bases clipped from V and 1 base from J, the junction kept 2 bases outside the gene matches. The CDR3 extends over 15 amino acids. The CDR3 DNA sequence: TGTGCCAGCAGTTTACAGACTAGCGGCACAGATACGCAGTATTTT. Its translation is CASSLQTSGTDTQYF.

This chain uses TRBV4-1 with TRBJ2-1; 8 bases are shared with TRBD1. Germline assignment: CDR1 MGHRA and CDR2 YSYEKL. The J segment lost 7 bases and the V segment lost 1 base, leaving 6 bases of the junction unmatched. The CDR3 is 15 amino acids. CDR3 sequence (DNA): TGCGCCAGCAGCCAAGGCAGGGGGCTTTGGAATGAGCAGTTCTTC. This codes for CASSQGRGLWNEQFF.

This clonotype was detected only a few times. This chain joins TRBV4-3 and TRBJ2-3; D is possibly TRBD2 (5 bases). V lost 5 bases and J lost 1, with 13 bases in between. Germline V lookup: CDR1 LGHNA, CDR2 YSLEER. This CDR3 contains 15 residues. This chain's CDR3 is CASSTADSRTDTQYF. CDR3 sequence (DNA): TGCGCCAGCAGCACCGCGGACTCTCGCACAGATACGCAGTATTTT.

This chain connects TRBV4-2 to TRBJ2-7; D may correspond to TRBD1 or TRBD2 (7 bases each). There are 15 residues in the CDR3. Germline assignment: CDR1 LGHNA and CDR2 YNFKEQ. The V end was cut by 0 bases, the J end by 6 bases, with 15 bases between. Here the CDR3 reads CASSQDLRGGAEQYF. The DNA for the CDR3 is TGTGCCAGCAGCCAAGACCTCAGGGGGGGCGCCGAGCAGTACTTC.

The chain has TRBV10-3 and TRBJ2-7, with D unclear. The V gene lost 11 bases and the J gene lost 2 bases, with 19 bases spanning the gap. The CDR3 length is 14 residues. The germline V gene encodes CDR1 ENHRY and CDR2 SYGVKD. The CDR3, as DNA: TGTGCCCACTCGTCCTCGGATTTCCCCTACGAGCAGTACTTC. Translated: CAHSSSDFPYEQYF.

The CDR3 is CAWRAGGYSPLHF. The CDR3 nucleotides read TGTGCCTGGAGGGCAGGGGGTTATTCACCCCTCCACTTT. The chain carries TRBV30 and TRBJ1-6, with 7 bases matching TRBD1. V trimming: 3 bases; J trimming: 8 bases; junction bases outside the gene matches: 4. Germline assignment: CDR1 GTSNPN and CDR2 SVGIG (reference sequence). This CDR3 is built from 13 residues.

V gene TRBV12-3 or TRBV12-4 combines with J gene TRBJ1-2, with D hard to call. V lost 2 bases, J lost 8 bases, and 12 bases lay in between. The CDR3 runs 13 residues. The CDR3 protein is CASSLQRVKGYTF. The CDR3 nucleotides are TGTGCCAGCAGTTTACAGAGGGTGAAGGGCTACACCTTC.

There are a few counts of this clonotype. The chain joins TRBV6-2 or TRBV6-3 to TRBJ2-4, with 12 positions matching TRBD2. CDR3 length: 13 amino acids. With 6 bases clipped from V and 8 bases from J, the junction kept 2 bases outside the gene matches. The germline V gene encodes CDR1 MNHEY and CDR2 SVGEGT. CDR3 in amino acids: CASSTSGRYIQYF. In DNA, the CDR3 is TGTGCCAGCAGCACTAGCGGGAGGTACATTCAGTACTTC.